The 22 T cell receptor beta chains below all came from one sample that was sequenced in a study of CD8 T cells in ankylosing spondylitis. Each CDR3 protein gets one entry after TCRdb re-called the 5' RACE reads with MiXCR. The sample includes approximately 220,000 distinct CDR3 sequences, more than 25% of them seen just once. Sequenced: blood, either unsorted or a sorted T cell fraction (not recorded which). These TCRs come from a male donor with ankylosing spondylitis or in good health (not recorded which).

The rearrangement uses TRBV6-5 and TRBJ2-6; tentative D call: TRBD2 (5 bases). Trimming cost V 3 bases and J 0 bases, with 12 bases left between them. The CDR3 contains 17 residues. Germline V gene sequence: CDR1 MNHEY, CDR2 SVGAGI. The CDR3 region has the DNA TGTGCCAGCAGTTATCTACGGGGTAGCTCTGGGGCCAACGTCCTGACTTTC. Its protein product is CASSYLRGSSGANVLTF.

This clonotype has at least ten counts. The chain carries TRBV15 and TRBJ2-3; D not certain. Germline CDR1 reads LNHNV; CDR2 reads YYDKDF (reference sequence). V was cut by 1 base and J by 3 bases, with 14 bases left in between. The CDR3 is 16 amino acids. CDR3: CATSRGSNGPTDTQYF. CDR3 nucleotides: TGTGCCACCAGCAGAGGCTCCAACGGCCCTACAGATACGCAGTATTTT.

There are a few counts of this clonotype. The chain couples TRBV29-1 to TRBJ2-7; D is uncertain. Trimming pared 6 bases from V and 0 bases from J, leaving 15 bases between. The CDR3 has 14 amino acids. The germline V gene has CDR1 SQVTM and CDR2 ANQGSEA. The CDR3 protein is CSVDLDGSSYEQYF. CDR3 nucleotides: TGCAGCGTCGACTTGGATGGTAGCTCCTACGAGCAGTACTTC.

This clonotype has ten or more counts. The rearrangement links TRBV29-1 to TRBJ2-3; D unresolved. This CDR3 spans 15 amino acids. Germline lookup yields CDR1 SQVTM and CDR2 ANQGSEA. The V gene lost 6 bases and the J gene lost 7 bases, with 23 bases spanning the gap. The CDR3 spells CSVLVASAKQNTQYF. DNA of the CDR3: TGCAGCGTCCTTGTTGCCTCCGCAAAACAAAATACGCAGTATTTT.

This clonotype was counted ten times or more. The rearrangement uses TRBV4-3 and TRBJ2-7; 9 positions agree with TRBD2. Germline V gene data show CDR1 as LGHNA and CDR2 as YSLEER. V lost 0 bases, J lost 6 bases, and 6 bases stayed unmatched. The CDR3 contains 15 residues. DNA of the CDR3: TGCGCCAGCAGCCAAGATAGCGGGAGTGGGCTCGAGCAGTACTTC. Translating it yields CASSQDSGSGLEQYF.

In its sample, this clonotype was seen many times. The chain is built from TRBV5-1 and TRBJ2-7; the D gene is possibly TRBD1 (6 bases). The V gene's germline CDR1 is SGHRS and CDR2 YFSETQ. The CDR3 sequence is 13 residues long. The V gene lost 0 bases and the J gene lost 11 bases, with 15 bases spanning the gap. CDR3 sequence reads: CASSLATGIWKYF. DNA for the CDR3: TGCGCCAGCAGCTTGGCAACAGGGATATGGAAGTACTTC.

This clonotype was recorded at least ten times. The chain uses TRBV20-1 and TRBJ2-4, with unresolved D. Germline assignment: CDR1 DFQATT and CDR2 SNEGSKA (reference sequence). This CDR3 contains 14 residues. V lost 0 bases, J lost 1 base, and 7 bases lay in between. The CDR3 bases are TGCAGTGCTAGAGACGCCCAGGCCAAAAACATTCAGTACTTC. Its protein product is CSARDAQAKNIQYF.

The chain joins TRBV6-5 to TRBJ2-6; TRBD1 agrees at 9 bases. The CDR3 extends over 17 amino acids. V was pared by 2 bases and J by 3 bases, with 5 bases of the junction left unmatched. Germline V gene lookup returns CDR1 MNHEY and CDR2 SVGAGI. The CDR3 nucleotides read TGTGCCAGCAGTTACATTACAGGGGGCAGTGGGGCCAACGTCCTGACTTTC. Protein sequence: CASSYITGGSGANVLTF.

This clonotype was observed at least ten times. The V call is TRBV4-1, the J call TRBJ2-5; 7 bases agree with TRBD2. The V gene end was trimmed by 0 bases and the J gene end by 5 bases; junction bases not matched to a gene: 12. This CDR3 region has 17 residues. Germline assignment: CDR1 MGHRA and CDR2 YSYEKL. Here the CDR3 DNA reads TGCGCCAGCAGCCAAGATTTGTCGGCGGGAGTTCGCGAGACCCAGTACTTC. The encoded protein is CASSQDLSAGVRETQYF.

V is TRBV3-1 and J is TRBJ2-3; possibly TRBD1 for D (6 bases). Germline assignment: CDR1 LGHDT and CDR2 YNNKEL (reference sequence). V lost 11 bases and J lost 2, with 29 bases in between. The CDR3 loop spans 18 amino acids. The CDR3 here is CASCQAYRQELSTDTQYF. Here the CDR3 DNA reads TGTGCCTCCTGCCAAGCCTACCGACAGGAGCTGTCCACAGATACGCAGTATTTT.

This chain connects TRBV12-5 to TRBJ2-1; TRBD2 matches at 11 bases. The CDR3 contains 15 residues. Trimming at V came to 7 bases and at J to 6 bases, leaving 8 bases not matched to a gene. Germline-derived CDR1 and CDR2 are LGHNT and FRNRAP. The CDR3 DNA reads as TGTGCTAGTGTCCCCGGGACTAGCGGAACCAATGAGCAGTTCTTC. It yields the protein CASVPGTSGTNEQFF.

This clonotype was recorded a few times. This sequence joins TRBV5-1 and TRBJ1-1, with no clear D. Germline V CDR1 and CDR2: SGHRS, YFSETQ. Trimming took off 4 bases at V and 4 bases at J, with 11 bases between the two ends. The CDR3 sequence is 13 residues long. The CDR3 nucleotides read TGCGCCAGCAGCCTGACTGTTCTCACTGAAGCTTTCTTT. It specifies CASSLTVLTEAFF.

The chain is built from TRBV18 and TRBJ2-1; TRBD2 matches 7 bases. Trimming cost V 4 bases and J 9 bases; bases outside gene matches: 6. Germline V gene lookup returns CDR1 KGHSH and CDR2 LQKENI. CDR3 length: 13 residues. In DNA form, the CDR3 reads TGTGCCAGCTCACTTACTAGCGATGGTGAGCAGTTCTTC. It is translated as CASSLTSDGEQFF.

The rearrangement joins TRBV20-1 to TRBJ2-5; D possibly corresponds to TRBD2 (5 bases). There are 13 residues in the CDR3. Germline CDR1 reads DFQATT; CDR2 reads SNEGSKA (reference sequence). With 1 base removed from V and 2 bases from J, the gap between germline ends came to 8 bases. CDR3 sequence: CSARGGRQETQYF. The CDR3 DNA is TGCAGTGCTAGAGGAGGGAGACAAGAGACCCAGTACTTC.

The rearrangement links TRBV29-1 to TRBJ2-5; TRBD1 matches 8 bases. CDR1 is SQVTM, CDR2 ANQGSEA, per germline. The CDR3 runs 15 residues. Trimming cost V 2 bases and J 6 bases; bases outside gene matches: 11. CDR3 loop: CSVETGTGLLKTQYF. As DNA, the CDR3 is TGCAGCGTTGAAACCGGGACAGGCTTGCTGAAGACCCAGTACTTC.

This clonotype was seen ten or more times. The CDR3 bases are TGTGCCACCAGCAAAAGTCCAGCGGATACGCAGTATTTT. Amino acid sequence: CATSKSPADTQYF. V is TRBV15 and J is TRBJ2-3; D is uncertain. Between the trimmed V and J ends, which lost 4 bases and 6 bases, there was a span of 11 bases. This CDR3 is built from 13 residues. Germline assignment: CDR1 LNHNV and CDR2 YYDKDF (reference sequence). Full variable domain (rest looked up from reference TRBV15 and TRBJ2-3): DAMVIQNPRYQVTQFGKPVTLSCSQTLNHNVMYWYQQKSSQAPKLLFHYYDKDFNNEADTPDNFQSRRPNTSFCFLDIRSPGLGDTAMYLCATSKSPADTQYFGPGTRLTVL.

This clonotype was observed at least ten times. The CDR3 sequence is CASSLRLAGGRTGELFF. The CDR3 DNA reads as TGTGCCAGCAGCTTAAGACTAGCGGGAGGGCGCACCGGGGAGCTGTTTTTT. J is TRBJ2-2 and V is TRBV7-8; 14 bases line up with TRBD2. Germline V gene lookup returns CDR1 SGHVS and CDR2 FQNEAQ. The CDR3 sequence is 17 residues long. V shed 2 bases, J shed 4 bases, and the junction held 3 bases outside the gene matches.

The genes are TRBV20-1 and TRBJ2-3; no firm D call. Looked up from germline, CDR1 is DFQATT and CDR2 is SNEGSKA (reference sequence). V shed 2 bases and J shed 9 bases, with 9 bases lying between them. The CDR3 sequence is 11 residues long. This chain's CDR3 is CSARSYGTQYF. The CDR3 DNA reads TGCAGTGCTAGAAGTTATGGAACGCAGTATTTT.

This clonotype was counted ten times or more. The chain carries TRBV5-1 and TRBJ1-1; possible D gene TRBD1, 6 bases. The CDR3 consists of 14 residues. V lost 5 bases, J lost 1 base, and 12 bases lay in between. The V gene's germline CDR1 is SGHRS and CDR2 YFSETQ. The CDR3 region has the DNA TGCGCCAGCAGATCCGGGACAAAGAACACTGAAGCTTTCTTT. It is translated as CASRSGTKNTEAFF.

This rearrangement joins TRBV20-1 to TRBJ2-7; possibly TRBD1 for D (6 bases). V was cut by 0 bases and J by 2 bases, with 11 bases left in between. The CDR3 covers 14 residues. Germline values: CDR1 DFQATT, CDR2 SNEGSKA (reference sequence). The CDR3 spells CSARDGQRPYEQYF. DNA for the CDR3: TGCAGTGCTAGAGACGGACAGAGACCCTACGAGCAGTACTTC.

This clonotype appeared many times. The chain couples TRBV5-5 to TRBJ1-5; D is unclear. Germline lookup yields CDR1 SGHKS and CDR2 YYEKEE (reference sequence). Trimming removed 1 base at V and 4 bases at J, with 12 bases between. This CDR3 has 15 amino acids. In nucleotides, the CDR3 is TGTGCCAGCAGCTTGTTCGGTACGGGAAATCAGCCCCAGCATTTT. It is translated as CASSLFGTGNQPQHF.

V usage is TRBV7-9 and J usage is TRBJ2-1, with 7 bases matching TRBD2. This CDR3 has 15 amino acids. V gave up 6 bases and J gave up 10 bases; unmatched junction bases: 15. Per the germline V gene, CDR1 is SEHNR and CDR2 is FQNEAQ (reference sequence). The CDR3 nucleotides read TGTGCCAGCAGATCAGCGCCTAGCGGCCCTTTCGAGCAGTTCTTC. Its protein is CASRSAPSGPFEQFF.